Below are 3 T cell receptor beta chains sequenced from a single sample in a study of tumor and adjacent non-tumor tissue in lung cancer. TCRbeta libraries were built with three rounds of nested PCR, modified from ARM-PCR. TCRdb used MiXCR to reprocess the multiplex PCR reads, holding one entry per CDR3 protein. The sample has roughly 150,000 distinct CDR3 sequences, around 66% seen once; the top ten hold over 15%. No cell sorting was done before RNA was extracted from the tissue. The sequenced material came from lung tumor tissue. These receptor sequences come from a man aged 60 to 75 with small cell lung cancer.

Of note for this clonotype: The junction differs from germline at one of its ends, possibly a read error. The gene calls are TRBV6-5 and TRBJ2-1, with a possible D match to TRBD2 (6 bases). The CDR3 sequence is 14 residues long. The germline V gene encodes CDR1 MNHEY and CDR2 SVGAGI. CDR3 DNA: TGTGCCAGCCATTCTAACGGGGGTTACAATGGGCAGTTCTTC. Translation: CASHSNGGYNGQFF.

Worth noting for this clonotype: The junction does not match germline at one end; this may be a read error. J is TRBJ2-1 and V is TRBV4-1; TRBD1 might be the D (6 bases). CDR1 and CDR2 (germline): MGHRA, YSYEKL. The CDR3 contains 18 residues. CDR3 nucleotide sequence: TGCGCCAGCAGCAAAGATCTGCTGCCAGGGGCGGATTACAGTGAGCAGTTCTTC. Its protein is CASSKDLLPGADYSEQFF.

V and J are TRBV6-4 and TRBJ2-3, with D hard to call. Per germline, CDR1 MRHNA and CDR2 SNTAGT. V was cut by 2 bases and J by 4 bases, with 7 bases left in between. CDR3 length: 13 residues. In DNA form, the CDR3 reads TGTGCCAGCAGTGACGGCCGGTCAGATACGCAGTATTTT. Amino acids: CASSDGRSDTQYF.